These T cell receptor beta chains were read from a single sample in a study of neurological immune-mediated disorders. TCRdb re-called the 5' RACE reads through MiXCR, storing one row per CDR3 protein. The sample carries tens of thousands of distinct CDR3 sequences, approximately 17% recorded once. Sequenced input: PBMCs. The receptors shown here come from a woman aged 40 to 49 in good health. Both conserved end residues are trimmed from each CDR3. A D gene is named only where the DNA matches it firmly.

TRBJ2-5 NA TRBV5-1 ASSLELGETQY
TRBJ2-7 NA TRBV20-1 SAPLLGLGDEQY
TRBJ1-2 NA TRBV4-3 ASSHYREGTVDGYT
TRBJ2-3 NA TRBV12-3/TRBV12-4 ASSFIRLTDTQY
TRBJ2-5 NA TRBV6-2/TRBV6-3 ASSYLAPPMETQY
TRBJ2-5 NA TRBV5-5 ASSLDLTTQY
TRBJ2-5 TRBD2 TRBV20-1 SASKGSGAVETQY
TRBJ2-1 TRBD2 TRBV12-5 ASGFTSGGAFYNEQF
TRBJ1-3 TRBD1 TRBV28 ASSSRDRGSRNTIY
TRBJ2-7 NA TRBV18 ASSPQGRFSYEQY
TRBJ2-1 TRBD2 TRBV7-2 ASSWTSGGTYNEQF
TRBJ2-5 TRBD1 TRBV12-3/TRBV12-4 ASSTGVGETQY
TRBJ1-5 NA TRBV7-9 ASSLVAGARGNQPQH
TRBJ1-5 NA TRBV15 ATSRFRVEGPQH
TRBJ1-6 TRBD1 TRBV4-3 ASSLRDRNSPLH
TRBJ1-1 NA TRBV20-1 SASMGHRNTEAF